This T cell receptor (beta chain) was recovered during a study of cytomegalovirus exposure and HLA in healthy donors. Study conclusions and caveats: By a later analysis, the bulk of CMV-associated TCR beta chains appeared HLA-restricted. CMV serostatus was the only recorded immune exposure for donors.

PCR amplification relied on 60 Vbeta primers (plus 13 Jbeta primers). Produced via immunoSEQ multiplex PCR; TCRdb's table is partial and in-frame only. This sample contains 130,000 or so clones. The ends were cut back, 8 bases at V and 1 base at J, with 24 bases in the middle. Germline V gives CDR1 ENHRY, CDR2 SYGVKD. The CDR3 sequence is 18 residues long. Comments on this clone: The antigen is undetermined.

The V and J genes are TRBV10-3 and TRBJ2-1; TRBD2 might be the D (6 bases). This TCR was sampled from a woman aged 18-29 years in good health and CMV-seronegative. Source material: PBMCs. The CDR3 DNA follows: TGTGCCATCGGGGGAGGTGGAGGAGAACAAAAATCCTACAATGAGCAGTTCTTC. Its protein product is CAIGGGGGEQKSYNEQFF.